This T cell receptor beta chain emerged from a study of early T cells in non-severe SARS-CoV-2 infection. Turning to the study itself: Unsorted whole-blood RNA was sequenced in bulk, leaving chains unpaired. Study-wide results and limits: CD4 and private specificities were missed by VDJdb matching, which favored anti-spike CD8 responses.

A note on this clonotype: Its antigen is unknown.

Trimming at V came to 6 bases and at J to 4 bases, leaving 12 bases not matched to a gene. CDR3 size: 16 residues. CDR1 is MDHEN, CDR2 SYDVKM, per germline. Unique molecular identifiers were attached to individual cDNA molecules. TCRdb re-derived calls from the 5' RACE reads in MiXCR, one entry per CDR3 protein. The table lists about 110,000 distinct CDR3 sequences, around 12% of them singletons. The sequencing used whole blood, collected at baseline. J is TRBJ2-3 and V is TRBV28; 8 nucleotides agree with TRBD2. The TCR originated in an adult who was a healthcare worker with PCR-confirmed SARS-CoV-2 infection or an uninfected control (not recorded which). The CDR3 sequence: CASSRAREGLADTQYF. The CDR3 coding sequence is TGTGCCAGCAGCCGGGCTCGGGAGGGCCTGGCAGATACGCAGTATTTT.